This T cell receptor beta chain derives from a study of OX40 agonist ivuxolimab in advanced cancers. The CDR3 runs 14 residues. The germline CDR1 and CDR2 sequences are SGHAT and FQNNGV. The V gene end was trimmed by 1 base and the J gene end by 10 bases; junction bases not matched to a gene: 3. Generated by immunoSEQ multiplex PCR, the TCRdb table keeps only in-frame clones and is missing some. The sample comprises 60,000 to 80,000 clones, around 84% of which are singletons, and around 1.6% rests with the top ten. Turning to this clone: What it binds is not known.

Study-wide results and limits: Antigen specificity of clonally expanded peripheral T cells was not established. By week 6 at 0.1 to 3.0 mg/kg, blood CD4+ and CD8+ T cells had expanded clonally.

The specimen was CD4+ or CD8+ T cells sorted from blood, collected in a trial of the OX40 agonist ivuxolimab. The sequence derives from an adult with an advanced solid tumor such as melanoma, head and neck, liver or kidney cancer. The V and J genes are TRBV11-2 and TRBJ2-1; TRBD1 matches at 11 bases. CDR3 in amino acids: CASSLGDRGSEQFF. The CDR3 DNA reads TGTGCCAGCAGCTTAGGGGACAGGGGGAGCGAGCAGTTCTTC. The full variable domain, its missing parts supplied by reference TRBV11-2 and TRBJ2-1, is EAGVAQSPRYKIIEKRQSVAFWCNPISGHATLYWYQQILGQGPKLLIQFQNNGVVDDSQLPKDRFSAERLKGVDSTLKIQPAKLEDSAVYLCASSLGDRGSEQFFGPGTRLTVL.